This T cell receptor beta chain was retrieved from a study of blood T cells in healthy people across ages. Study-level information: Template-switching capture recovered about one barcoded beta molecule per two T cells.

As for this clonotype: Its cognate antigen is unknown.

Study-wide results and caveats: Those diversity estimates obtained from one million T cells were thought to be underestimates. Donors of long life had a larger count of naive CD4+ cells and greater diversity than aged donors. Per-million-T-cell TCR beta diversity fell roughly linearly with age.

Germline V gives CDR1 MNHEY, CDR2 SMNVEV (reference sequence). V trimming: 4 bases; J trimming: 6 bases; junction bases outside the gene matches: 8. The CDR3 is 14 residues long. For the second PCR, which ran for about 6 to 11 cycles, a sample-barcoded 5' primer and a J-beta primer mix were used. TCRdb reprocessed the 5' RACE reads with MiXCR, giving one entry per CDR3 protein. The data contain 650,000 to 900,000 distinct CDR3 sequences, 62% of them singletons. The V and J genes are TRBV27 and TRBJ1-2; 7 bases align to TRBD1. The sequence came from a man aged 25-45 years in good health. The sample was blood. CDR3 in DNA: TGTGCCAGCAGTTCGGTAGGGGGCGTCAATGGCTACACCTTC. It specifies CASSSVGGVNGYTF.